Listed below are T cell receptor beta chains from one sample, sequenced in a study of regulatory T cells in long-lasting Graves disease. MiXCR, applied by TCRdb to the multiplex PCR reads, yields one record per CDR3 protein. Of about 470,000 distinct CDR3 sequences in the sample, about 15% were seen once. The sample was also reused in another study, on T cells in Graves' hyperthyroidism and ophthalmopathy.

This specimen consisted of peripheral blood mononuclear cells (PBMCs), obtained at new diagnosis, from a patient treated with antithyroid drugs. Source of these receptors: a woman aged 30 to 39 with Graves disease. Each CDR3 is given with its conserved first and last residue. The order of the fields is D gene, V gene, clone size, J gene, CDR3 protein, CDR3 DNA. D genes are given only for firm matches. Clone size is not always given. Where it is, it says once, few, many or a class for expanded clones.

d_gene: NA
v_gene: TRBV11-3
abundance: many
j_gene: TRBJ2-7
CDR3aa: CASGQRASYEQYF
CDR3nt: TGTGCCAGCGGCCAAAGGGCTTCCTACGAGCAGTACTTC

d_gene: TRBD2
v_gene: TRBV6-1
abundance: NA
j_gene: TRBJ2-7
CDR3aa: CASSRANSGRTAYEQYF
CDR3nt: TGTGCCAGCAGTAGGGCCAATAGCGGGAGGACCGCCTACGAGCAGTACTTC

d_gene: NA
v_gene: TRBV9
abundance: few
j_gene: TRBJ1-2
CDR3aa: CASSTPGGYTF
CDR3nt: TGTGCCAGCAGCACCCCTGGAGGCTACACCTTC

d_gene: NA
v_gene: TRBV12-3/TRBV12-4
abundance: many
j_gene: TRBJ2-7
CDR3aa: CASSPGRVYEQYF
CDR3nt: TGTGCCAGCTCCCCCGGACGAGTCTACGAGCAGTACTTC

d_gene: NA
v_gene: TRBV6-1
abundance: many
j_gene: TRBJ2-7
CDR3aa: CASTLLGREQYF
CDR3nt: TGTGCCAGCACTCTCCTCGGGCGGGAGCAGTACTTC

d_gene: TRBD2
v_gene: TRBV6-2/TRBV6-3
abundance: many
j_gene: TRBJ2-1
CDR3aa: CASSEPGGGNEQFF
CDR3nt: TGTGCCAGCAGTGAACCGGGAGGAGGCAATGAGCAGTTCTTC

d_gene: TRBD1
v_gene: TRBV29-1
abundance: many
j_gene: TRBJ1-1
CDR3aa: CSVRTGNTEAFF
CDR3nt: TGCAGCGTCCGGACAGGCAACACTGAAGCTTTCTTT

d_gene: NA
v_gene: TRBV29-1
abundance: NA
j_gene: TRBJ1-5
CDR3aa: CSVVFVRGEPQHF
CDR3nt: TGCAGCGTTGTTTTTGTCCGAGGTGAGCCCCAGCATTTT

d_gene: TRBD2
v_gene: TRBV5-1
abundance: many
j_gene: TRBJ2-3
CDR3aa: CASSLWRGTSGQGGLDTQYF
CDR3nt: TGCGCCAGCAGCTTGTGGCGGGGGACTAGCGGGCAGGGCGGATTAGATACGCAGTATTTT

d_gene: NA
v_gene: TRBV18
abundance: many
j_gene: TRBJ1-1
CDR3aa: CASSLQVNTEAFF
CDR3nt: TGTGCCAGCAGTTTACAAGTTAACACTGAAGCTTTCTTT

d_gene: TRBD1
v_gene: TRBV7-9
abundance: NA
j_gene: TRBJ1-6
CDR3aa: CASRGGGQNNSPLHF
CDR3nt: TGTGCCAGCAGGGGGGGGGGACAGAATAATTCACCCCTCCACTTT

d_gene: NA
v_gene: TRBV5-6
abundance: NA
j_gene: TRBJ2-5
CDR3aa: CASSLGLGGIQETQYF
CDR3nt: TGTGCCAGCAGCTTGGGGTTAGGGGGAATCCAAGAGACCCAGTACTTC

d_gene: NA
v_gene: TRBV9
abundance: NA
j_gene: TRBJ2-6
CDR3aa: CASSHLGSGANVLTF
CDR3nt: TGTGCCAGCAGCCATCTGGGGTCTGGGGCCAACGTCCTGACTTTC

d_gene: NA
v_gene: TRBV6-1
abundance: many
j_gene: TRBJ2-7
CDR3aa: CASSDGGTTYEQYF
CDR3nt: TGTGCCAGCAGTGACGGTGGAACGACCTACGAGCAGTACTTC

d_gene: TRBD2
v_gene: TRBV24-1
abundance: NA
j_gene: TRBJ2-7
CDR3aa: CATSVSSGISYEQYF
CDR3nt: TGTGCCACCAGTGTGTCTAGCGGAATCTCCTACGAGCAGTACTTC

d_gene: NA
v_gene: TRBV5-1
abundance: many
j_gene: TRBJ2-5
CDR3aa: CASSWGGRQETQYF
CDR3nt: TGCGCCAGCAGCTGGGGGGGGCGCCAAGAGACCCAGTACTTC

d_gene: TRBD1
v_gene: TRBV28
abundance: many
j_gene: TRBJ2-3
CDR3aa: CASSFGVGQGHF
CDR3nt: TGTGCCAGCAGTTTCGGAGTAGGACAGGGACATTTT

d_gene: TRBD2
v_gene: TRBV7-9
abundance: many
j_gene: TRBJ2-1
CDR3aa: CASSLGLAGGQFF
CDR3nt: TGTGCCAGCAGCTTAGGCCTAGCGGGAGGGCAGTTCTTC

d_gene: NA
v_gene: TRBV7-3
abundance: NA
j_gene: TRBJ2-6
CDR3aa: CASSPFTGANVLTF
CDR3nt: TGTGCCAGCAGCCCGTTTACTGGGGCCAACGTCCTGACTTTC

d_gene: TRBD1
v_gene: TRBV5-6
abundance: many
j_gene: TRBJ1-1
CDR3aa: CASSWGTVNENTEAFF
CDR3nt: TGTGCCAGCAGCTGGGGGACAGTCAATGAGAACACTGAAGCTTTCTTT

d_gene: NA
v_gene: TRBV2
abundance: once
j_gene: TRBJ2-3
CDR3aa: CASGRQSTDTQYF
CDR3nt: TGTGCCAGCGGTCGACAGAGCACAGATACGCAGTATTTT

d_gene: TRBD2
v_gene: TRBV10-3
abundance: many
j_gene: TRBJ2-1
CDR3aa: CAITAGLAHEQFF
CDR3nt: TGTGCCATCACCGCGGGACTAGCCCATGAGCAGTTCTTC

d_gene: NA
v_gene: TRBV2
abundance: NA
j_gene: TRBJ2-7
CDR3aa: CASNLGQTYEQYF
CDR3nt: TGTGCCAGCAATTTAGGACAGACCTACGAGCAGTACTTC

d_gene: TRBD2
v_gene: TRBV30
abundance: NA
j_gene: TRBJ2-7
CDR3aa: CAWGSGRAGEQYF
CDR3nt: TGTGCCTGGGGAAGCGGGAGGGCGGGCGAGCAGTACTTC

d_gene: TRBD1
v_gene: TRBV7-3
abundance: many
j_gene: TRBJ2-7
CDR3aa: CASSPNRQGSQYF
CDR3nt: TGTGCCAGCAGCCCTAATCGACAGGGCTCGCAGTACTTC

d_gene: NA
v_gene: TRBV12-3/TRBV12-4
abundance: many
j_gene: TRBJ1-2
CDR3aa: CASTTPGGAGELNYGYTF
CDR3nt: TGTGCCAGCACCACACCCGGGGGGGCCGGAGAGTTAAACTATGGCTACACCTTC

d_gene: NA
v_gene: TRBV20-1
abundance: many
j_gene: TRBJ1-1
CDR3aa: CSARGRVYTEAFF
CDR3nt: TGCAGTGCTAGAGGGAGGGTCTACACTGAAGCTTTCTTT

d_gene: NA
v_gene: TRBV28
abundance: many
j_gene: TRBJ1-1
CDR3aa: CAPRERTMNTEAFF
CDR3nt: TGTGCCCCCAGGGAGAGGACAATGAACACTGAAGCTTTCTTT

d_gene: NA
v_gene: TRBV5-6
abundance: NA
j_gene: TRBJ1-5
CDR3aa: CASSLLGMPNQPQHF
CDR3nt: TGTGCCAGCAGCCTGCTGGGAATGCCCAATCAGCCCCAGCATTTT

d_gene: TRBD1
v_gene: TRBV28
abundance: NA
j_gene: TRBJ1-5
CDR3aa: CASSSRDRVGQPQHF
CDR3nt: TGTGCCAGCAGTTCCCGGGACAGGGTAGGTCAGCCCCAGCATTTT

d_gene: NA
v_gene: TRBV7-3
abundance: NA
j_gene: TRBJ2-3
CDR3aa: CASSLRPRGTDTQYF
CDR3nt: TGTGCCAGCAGCTTAAGGCCCAGGGGCACAGATACGCAGTATTTT

d_gene: NA
v_gene: TRBV9
abundance: few
j_gene: TRBJ1-1
CDR3aa: CASSVEPGGGTEAFF
CDR3nt: TGTGCCAGCAGCGTAGAACCGGGGGGGGGGACTGAAGCTTTCTTT

d_gene: NA
v_gene: TRBV6-1
abundance: many
j_gene: TRBJ2-3
CDR3aa: CASMRFGDTQYF
CDR3nt: TGTGCCAGCATGCGATTTGGGGATACGCAGTATTTT

d_gene: NA
v_gene: TRBV28
abundance: NA
j_gene: TRBJ2-2
CDR3aa: CASPDRNTGELFF
CDR3nt: TGTGCCAGCCCGGACAGGAACACCGGGGAGCTGTTTTTT

d_gene: NA
v_gene: TRBV6-5
abundance: many
j_gene: TRBJ1-2
CDR3aa: CASSYEAGSRTF
CDR3nt: TGTGCCAGCAGTTACGAGGCAGGATCTCGCACCTTC

d_gene: TRBD2
v_gene: TRBV6-2/TRBV6-3
abundance: many
j_gene: TRBJ2-3
CDR3aa: CASSTSSGLAGGDTQYF
CDR3nt: TGTGCCAGCAGTACGTCCTCTGGACTAGCGGGAGGGGATACGCAGTATTTT

d_gene: TRBD2
v_gene: TRBV4-1
abundance: many
j_gene: TRBJ2-3
CDR3aa: CASSQRTSGANTDTQYF
CDR3nt: TGCGCCAGCAGCCAACGGACTAGCGGGGCAAACACAGATACGCAGTATTTT

d_gene: TRBD1
v_gene: TRBV20-1
abundance: few
j_gene: TRBJ1-4
CDR3aa: CSAPRLGTEGEKLFF
CDR3nt: TGCAGTGCCCCACGGCTCGGGACAGAGGGGGAAAAACTGTTTTTT

d_gene: TRBD1
v_gene: TRBV5-1
abundance: NA
j_gene: TRBJ1-1
CDR3aa: CASRLPGQGNTEAFF
CDR3nt: TGCGCCAGCAGGTTGCCGGGACAGGGAAACACTGAAGCTTTCTTT

d_gene: NA
v_gene: TRBV6-1
abundance: many
j_gene: TRBJ1-1
CDR3aa: CASSETPNTEAFF
CDR3nt: TGCGCCAGCAGTGAGACCCCGAACACTGAAGCTTTCTTT

d_gene: NA
v_gene: TRBV15
abundance: many
j_gene: TRBJ2-5
CDR3aa: CATSETHGETQYF
CDR3nt: TGTGCCACCAGCGAGACCCACGGGGAGACCCAGTACTTC

d_gene: NA
v_gene: TRBV19
abundance: few
j_gene: TRBJ2-5
CDR3aa: CASSMGVGRGETQYF
CDR3nt: TGTGCCAGTAGTATGGGTGTGGGCCGGGGAGAGACCCAGTACTTC

d_gene: NA
v_gene: TRBV7-8
abundance: many
j_gene: TRBJ2-7
CDR3aa: CASSLNSFEQYF
CDR3nt: TGTGCCAGCAGCTTAAATTCTTTCGAGCAGTACTTC

d_gene: NA
v_gene: TRBV30
abundance: many
j_gene: TRBJ1-2
CDR3aa: CAWSVGGPNYGYTF
CDR3nt: TGTGCCTGGAGTGTTGGAGGGCCCAACTATGGCTACACCTTC

d_gene: NA
v_gene: TRBV5-5
abundance: many
j_gene: TRBJ2-3
CDR3aa: CASSFVDTQYF
CDR3nt: TGTGCCAGCAGCTTTGTAGATACGCAGTATTTT

d_gene: NA
v_gene: TRBV6-2/TRBV6-3
abundance: many
j_gene: TRBJ1-1
CDR3aa: CATRANTEAFF
CDR3nt: TGTGCCACCAGGGCGAACACTGAAGCTTTCTTT

d_gene: NA
v_gene: TRBV10-3
abundance: few
j_gene: TRBJ1-2
CDR3aa: CAISDRADYGYTF
CDR3nt: TGTGCCATCAGTGACAGGGCCGACTATGGCTACACCTTC